This record covers a single T cell receptor beta chain. The length of the CDR3 is 13 residues. Trimming took 6 bases from V and 2 from J, leaving 11 bases between them. The germline V gene has CDR1 SNHLY and CDR2 FYNNEI. The data belong to a study of shared clonotypes between healthy human individuals. Unsorted PBMC samples were amplified in replicate PCRs containing roughly 300 ng DNA, tens of thousands of T cell genomes. Sequencing used immunoSEQ multiplex PCR; TCRdb keeps in-frame clones, though not all of them. The data show over 400,000 clones, with 81% seen just once and 9.5% to 15% held by the top ten.

Sequenced material: PBMCs. The TCR originated in a woman between 40 and 55 years old in good health. Some clones in this sample may be carry-over from other donors' samples. The V and J genes are TRBV2 and TRBJ2-7; D gene uncertain. CDR3 in amino acids: CASRFVGPYEQYF. CDR3 bases: TGTGCCAGCAGGTTTGTTGGGCCCTACGAGCAGTACTTC.